This note documents a single TCR beta chain sequence. The data were produced by immunoSEQ multiplex PCR, yet TCRdb's version contains in-frame clones alone and is incomplete. The data show approximately 97,000 clones, roughly 92% seen once. This sample was taken from a study of control samples from healthy donors and cancer patients. V lost 3 bases, J lost 4 bases, and 5 bases stayed unmatched. Germline CDR1 MNHEY, CDR2 SVGAGI. The CDR3 covers 15 residues. Sequencing was done on a sample of blood. V usage is TRBV6-5 and J usage is TRBJ1-3, with 8 bases that match TRBD1. The receptor was isolated from a human donor in good health. The donor label of this sample is uncertain. DNA for the CDR3: TGTGCCAGCAGTTATTCCGACAGGGGAGGAAACACCATATATTTT. Translation gives CASSYSDRGGNTIYF.